This T cell receptor beta chain derives from a study of blood T cell repertoires in COVID-19. Study overall: In each case, the material was cDNA or gDNA derived from T cells, B-cell-depleted T cells, or PBMCs.

Living in 24 US areas, the participants were between roughly 18 and 89 years of age. As originally analysed: Estimates of nucleated cell counts were drawn from the amplification of reference gene primers. The data were produced by immunoSEQ multiplex PCR, yet TCRdb's version contains in-frame clones alone and is incomplete. V and J calls and clone size follow that table, whereas D and trimming were derived from the DNA. The table shows a few hundred thousand clones, with 70% to 90% occurring only once. The CDR3 loop spans 14 amino acids. The ends were cut back, 3 bases at V and 3 bases at J, with 9 bases in the middle. Germline CDR1 and CDR2: SGHRS and YFSETQ.

The clonotype originates from a woman in her thirties who had recovered from COVID-19. The V gene is TRBV5-1, the J gene TRBJ1-4; possibly TRBD1 for D (6 bases). Material: PBMCs or T cells enriched from blood (not recorded which). CDR3 sequence: CASSSQGSNEKLFF. The DNA of the CDR3 is TGCGCCAGCAGCTCACAGGGTTCTAATGAAAAACTGTTTTTT.